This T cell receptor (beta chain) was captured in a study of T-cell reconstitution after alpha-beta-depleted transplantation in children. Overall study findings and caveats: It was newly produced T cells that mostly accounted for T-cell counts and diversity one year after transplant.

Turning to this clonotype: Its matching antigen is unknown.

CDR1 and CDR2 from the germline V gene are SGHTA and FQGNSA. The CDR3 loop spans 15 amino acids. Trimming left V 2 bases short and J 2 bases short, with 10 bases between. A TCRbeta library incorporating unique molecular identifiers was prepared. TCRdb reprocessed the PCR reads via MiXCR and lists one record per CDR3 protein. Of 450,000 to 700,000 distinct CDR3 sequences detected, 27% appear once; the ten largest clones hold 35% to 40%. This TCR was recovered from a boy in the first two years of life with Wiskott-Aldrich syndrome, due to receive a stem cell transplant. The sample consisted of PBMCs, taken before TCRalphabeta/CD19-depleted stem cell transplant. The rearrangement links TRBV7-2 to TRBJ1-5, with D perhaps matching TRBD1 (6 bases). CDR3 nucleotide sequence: TGTGCCAGCAGCTTAAGTGGGGGCGGCAATCAGCCCCAGCATTTT. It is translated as CASSLSGGGNQPQHF.